This TCR beta chain derives from a study of response to subunit inactivated influenza vaccine. Study-wide findings and caveats: It was suggested by the authors that few new T cells are recruited by each seasonal influenza vaccination.

TCRdb re-analysed the RT-PCR reads in MiXCR, keeping a single row per CDR3 protein. The sample consists of 490,000 or so distinct CDR3 sequences, 6% to 9% of them appearing once. Germline V gives CDR1 MNHEY, CDR2 SVGEGT. This CDR3 region has 14 residues. V was pared by 6 bases and J by 0 bases, with 11 bases between. Comment on this clonotype: The antigen is unknown.

The clonotype was recovered from a man between 50 and 70 years old who received an inactivated influenza vaccine. The V and J genes are TRBV6-2 or TRBV6-3 and TRBJ2-5; D may be TRBD1 (6 bases). Here the sequenced sample was PBMCs from blood, taken around 25 months after vaccination. DNA for the CDR3: TGTGCCAGCAGCTACGACAGGTACCAAGAGACCCAGTACTTC. This codes for CASSYDRYQETQYF.